The rows below give T cell receptor beta chains drawn from one sample of a study of blood T cell repertoires in COVID-19. The protocol was immunoSEQ multiplex PCR, while the TCRdb copy is restricted to in-frame clones and leaves out a portion. The table has approximately 280,000 clones, about nine tenths seen once; the top ten hold roughly 2.2%. Sequencing was carried out using peripheral blood. Every receptor here comes from a man over 45 with acute or convalescent COVID-19. CDR3s include the opening cysteine and the closing phenylalanine or tryptophan. A D gene is named only where the DNA matches it firmly. Clone size, where shown, is once, few, many, or a class for clones that have expanded.

>TRBV5-4|.|TRBD1|TRBJ1-2
TGTGCCAGCAGCCCGGGACAGGGAATAAATGGCTACACCTTC
CASSPGQGINGYTF
>TRBV28|.|TRBD1|TRBJ2-3
TGTGCCAGCAGTCCCTTAGGCCGGGACAGTAGCACAGATACGCAGTATTTT
CASSPLGRDSSTDTQYF
>TRBV18|.|.|TRBJ1-2
TGTGCCAGCTCACCACGCCGCGATGCCCCCTTCTACACCTTC
CASSPRRDAPFYTF
>TRBV3-1/TRBV3-2|.|.|TRBJ1-5
TGTGCCAGCAGCCAGACGGACAAGGAGGGTCAGCCCCAGCATTTT
CASSQTDKEGQPQHF
>TRBV6-6|.|.|TRBJ1-5
TGTGCCAGCAGTTCCCAGGGCCTCCACAATCAGCCCCAGCATTTT
CASSSQGLHNQPQHF
>TRBV7-9|.|.|TRBJ1-4
TGTGCCAGCAGCTTAAACCGGGGAAAACTGTTTTTT
CASSLNRGKLFF
>TRBV12-3/TRBV12-4|.|.|TRBJ1-1
TGTGCCAGCAGCCCAACACGAATCACTGAAGCTTTCTTT
CASSPTRITEAFF
>TRBV5-6|.|TRBD1|TRBJ1-2
TGTGCCAGCAGCTTGGGGACAGGAACCTATGGCTACACCTTC
CASSLGTGTYGYTF
>TRBV5-6|.|TRBD1|TRBJ1-4
TGTGCCAGCAGCCTCCGGGACAGTAATGAAAAACTGTTTTTT
CASSLRDSNEKLFF
>TRBV24-1|.|.|TRBJ2-1
TGTGCCACCAGTGTTGGAGACAGCCGCAATGAGCAGTTCTTC
CATSVGDSRNEQFF
>TRBV18|.|.|TRBJ1-1
TGTGCCAGCTCACCACCGGGGCGGCTGGACACTGAAGCTTTCTTT
CASSPPGRLDTEAFF
>TRBV5-4|few|.|TRBJ1-1
TGTGCCAGCAGCTTGTCTGGGAGGGACACTGAAGCTTTCTTT
CASSLSGRDTEAFF
>TRBV7-9|.|.|TRBJ1-4
TGTGCCAGCAGCTCCCTTAATGAAAAACTGTTTTTT
CASSSLNEKLFF
>TRBV5-1|.|.|TRBJ1-1
TGCGCCAGCAGCTTGACGTTAAGCGGCGTAACGGCTGAAGCTTTCTTT
CASSLTLSGVTAEAFF
>TRBV3-1/TRBV3-2|.|.|TRBJ1-3
TGTGCCAGCAGCCAAGCCGGGTCTGGAAACACCATATATTTT
CASSQAGSGNTIYF
>TRBV27|.|.|TRBJ1-1
TGTGCCAGCAGTTGGACACCTAACACTGAAGCTTTCTTT
CASSWTPNTEAFF
>TRBV15|.|TRBD1|TRBJ1-4
TGTGCCACCAGCATGGGACAGCCGGATGAAAAACTGTTTTTT
CATSMGQPDEKLFF
>TRBV19|.|TRBD2|TRBJ2-5
TGTGCCAGTAGTCCTGGACTAGCGGGGGGGGCGAGACGTAACCAAGAGACCCAGTACTTC
CASSPGLAGGARRNQETQYF
>TRBV12-3/TRBV12-4|.|TRBD1|TRBJ2-3
TGTGCCAGCCTTACAGGGGGGACAGATACGCAGTATTTT
CASLTGGTDTQYF
>TRBV19|.|TRBD2|TRBJ2-5
TGTGCCAGTAGTATTGCGGGGGGCTTTGGGGCCCAGTACTTC
CASSIAGGFGAQYF
>TRBV2|.|TRBD1|TRBJ1-2
TGTGCCAGCAGTGACAACAGGGGGCAAGGCTACACCTTC
CASSDNRGQGYTF
>TRBV5-4|.|TRBD1|TRBJ1-5
TGTGCCAGCAGCGCCACTTCGACAGGGACAGGGCCCCAGCATTTT
CASSATSTGTGPQHF
>TRBV27|.|.|TRBJ1-2
TGTGCCAGCAGTCGGACAGCTAACTATGGCTACACCTTC
CASSRTANYGYTF
>TRBV27|.|.|TRBJ1-2
TGTGCCAGCAGTTCTACAGGGAACCCCTGGGGTGGCTACACCTTC
CASSSTGNPWGGYTF
>TRBV18|.|TRBD1|TRBJ2-1
TGTGCCAGCTCACCGGGACAGCCGCCCGACAATGAGCAGTTCTTC
CASSPGQPPDNEQFF
>TRBV19|.|.|TRBJ2-7
TGTGCCAGTAGTAAGAGGGACACTGCCTACGAGCAGTACTTC
CASSKRDTAYEQYF
>TRBV15|once|.|TRBJ2-7
TGTGCCACCAGCAGAGATGAGGTCTACGAGCAGTACTTC
CATSRDEVYEQYF
>TRBV20-1|.|TRBD2|TRBJ2-5
TGCAGTGCTAGTCCGGGGGGGGATAAAGAGACCCAGTACTTC
CSASPGGDKETQYF
>TRBV7-9|.|TRBD1|TRBJ2-1
TGTGCCAGCAGCGTGGGACAGACCTTCCCGGATGAGCAGTTCTTC
CASSVGQTFPDEQFF
>TRBV20-1|once|.|TRBJ2-5
TGCAGTGCGAGGATTTCGGAGACCCAGTACTTC
CSARISETQYF
>TRBV5-1|.|.|TRBJ2-1
TGCGCCAGCAGCTTCAGGGCGGCTGAGCAGTTCTTC
CASSFRAAEQFF
>TRBV3-1/TRBV3-2|.|.|TRBJ2-6
TGTGCCAGCAGCCAAGGTACAGGTACGGGTGGGGCCAACGTCCTGACTTTC
CASSQGTGTGGANVLTF
>TRBV30|few|.|TRBJ1-2
TGTGCCTGGGACGCTTGGGGGGGCGAATATGGCTACACCTTC
CAWDAWGGEYGYTF
>TRBV4-1|.|.|TRBJ2-5
TGCGCCAGCAGATACAGACCCTATACAGGAGACCAGGAGACCCAGTACTTC
CASRYRPYTGDQETQYF
>TRBV29-1|.|TRBD1|TRBJ2-6
TGCAGCGTTGAAGATCGACGCGGACAGGGGGCCTCTGGGGCCAACGTCCTGACTTTC
CSVEDRRGQGASGANVLTF
>TRBV13|.|TRBD1|TRBJ1-1
TGTGCCAGCAGCTTTAGACAGGGGGCTCAGTATGGCACTGAAGCTTTCTTT
CASSFRQGAQYGTEAFF
>TRBV10-2|.|.|TRBJ1-2
TGCGCCAGCAGTCCTCCTCTGTGGAACTTTTCGGGCTATGGCTACACCTTC
CASSPPLWNFSGYGYTF
>TRBV15|.|.|TRBJ2-5
TGTGCCACCAGCCACCCACAGGCAACCCAGTACTTC
CATSHPQATQYF
>TRBV19|.|TRBD2|TRBJ2-5
TGTGCCAGTAGTATTCCTAGCGGGGGGTCCCAAGAGACCCAGTACTTC
CASSIPSGGSQETQYF
>TRBV6-1|once|TRBD1|TRBJ2-7
TGTGCCAGCAGTGAAGGGACAGGGGTTGGGCAGTACTTC
CASSEGTGVGQYF
>TRBV13|.|.|TRBJ1-1
TGTGCCAGCAGCTTAGTCGGGAACACTGAAGCTTTCTTT
CASSLVGNTEAFF
>TRBV2|.|TRBD1|TRBJ2-3
TGTGCCAGCAGTGGCCGCGACAGGGGGTCCACAGATACGCAGTATTTT
CASSGRDRGSTDTQYF
>TRBV5-8|once|TRBD1|TRBJ2-3
TGTGCCAGCAGCTTCGGACAGGGTGCAGATACGCAGTATTTT
CASSFGQGADTQYF
>TRBV7-2|.|.|TRBJ2-1
TGTGCCAGCAGCTTAAACGGCAGAGGCAATGAGCAGTTCTTC
CASSLNGRGNEQFF
>TRBV30|few|.|TRBJ2-1
TGTGCCTGGAGTCCCGTGGGAGTTAATGAGCAGTTCTTC
CAWSPVGVNEQFF
>TRBV6-5|.|.|TRBJ1-5
TGTGCCACGGGGAGGGCCCGCAATCAGCCCCAGCATTTT
CATGRARNQPQHF
>TRBV9|.|TRBD1|TRBJ1-5
TGTGCCAGCAGCCGAGACAGGGATCCCATGCCCCAGCATTTT
CASSRDRDPMPQHF
>TRBV12-5|once|.|TRBJ2-7
TGTGCTAGTGGTTTGGCGCCAACCCCTCGAGGGGGTCGCTCCTACGAGCAGTACTTC
CASGLAPTPRGGRSYEQYF
>TRBV5-6|.|.|TRBJ1-2
TGTGCCAGCAGCTCCCGAGGGGCAGGGAGGTATGGCTACACCTTC
CASSSRGAGRYGYTF
>TRBV19|.|.|TRBJ1-5
TGTGCCAGTAGCACGACCCGACAGACCAATCAGCCCCAGCATTTT
CASSTTRQTNQPQHF
>TRBV18|once|.|TRBJ2-5
TGTGCCAGCTCACCAGGCAGGGGAATCCAAGAGACCCAGTACTTC
CASSPGRGIQETQYF
>TRBV27|.|TRBD1|TRBJ2-3
TGTGCCAGCAGGAGAACAGGGGCAGATACGCAGTATTTT
CASRRTGADTQYF
>TRBV30|.|.|TRBJ2-7
TGTGCCTGGGGGTCCTCAGGGGTGGGTTCGGCCGAGCAGTACTTC
CAWGSSGVGSAEQYF
>TRBV7-9|.|TRBD1|TRBJ1-6
TGTGCCAGCAGCGTAGGGACAGGGGATAATTCACCCCTCCACTTT
CASSVGTGDNSPLHF